This T cell receptor (beta chain) was obtained from a study of radiation and T cells in renal cell carcinoma. This sample's time point: blood 4 weeks post-SBRT, at nephrectomy. Regarding treatment: 15 Gy SBRT to primary tumor, nephrectomy 4 weeks later. Germline V gene data show CDR1 as SGHRS and CDR2 as YFSETQ. V shed 2 bases and J 5 bases; nucleotides not matched to a gene: 12. This CDR3 is 17 amino acids long. Sequencing used immunoSEQ multiplex PCR; TCRdb keeps in-frame clones, though not all of them. Seen here are roughly 92,000 clones, more than 65% observed once, and the top ten hold under 8.5%.

The clonotype comes from a man aged 55 to 70 with renal cell carcinoma. Material: blood, obtained from a patient whose treatment included radiotherapy and nephrectomy. V gene TRBV5-1 combines with J gene TRBJ2-1; 8 bases agree with TRBD2. The CDR3 sequence is CASSLEWGREANNEQFF. The CDR3 DNA sequence: TGCGCCAGCAGCTTAGAATGGGGGCGGGAGGCCAACAATGAGCAGTTCTTC.